This is a list of T cell receptor beta chains from one sample in a study of shared clonotypes between healthy human individuals. Some clones are missing from TCRdb's copy, which holds only in-frame ones; the method was immunoSEQ multiplex PCR. The data contain some 1.5 million clones, around 95% of them singletons. Source material: naive CD4+ T cells sorted from blood. Receptor source: a man aged 25-45 years in good health. Both conserved end residues are part of each CDR3. Fields, in order: V gene, clone size, D gene, J gene, CDR3 DNA, CDR3 protein. D genes are given only for firm matches. Clone size appears in some rows only: once, few, many, or a class for an expanded clone.

V: TRBV5-1; size: -; D: TRBD2; J: TRBJ2-2; DNA: TGCGCCAGCAGCTCTGATCTAGCGGGAGGCTTCACCGGGGAGCTGTTTTTT; CDR3: CASSSDLAGGFTGELFF
V: TRBV9; size: -; D: -; J: TRBJ2-3; DNA: TGTGCCAGCAGCGTAGATGTGGGGCAAGATACGCAGTATTTT; CDR3: CASSVDVGQDTQYF
V: TRBV9; size: -; D: -; J: TRBJ2-3; DNA: TGTGCCAGCAGCGTTCGGACCCTCACGGGAAGCACAGATACGCAGTATTTT; CDR3: CASSVRTLTGSTDTQYF
V: TRBV11-2; size: -; D: TRBD2; J: TRBJ2-1; DNA: TGTGCCAGCAGAATGAGCGGGAGGAGGTACAATGAGCAGTTCTTC; CDR3: CASRMSGRRYNEQFF
V: TRBV14; size: -; D: TRBD2; J: TRBJ2-1; DNA: TGTGCCAGCAGCCTGGGACTAGCGGGACACAATGAGCAGTTCTTC; CDR3: CASSLGLAGHNEQFF
V: TRBV27; size: -; D: -; J: TRBJ2-1; DNA: TGTGCCAGCAGAAGGAGGACTTCCTACAATGAGCAGTTCTTC; CDR3: CASRRRTSYNEQFF
V: TRBV27; size: once; D: TRBD2; J: TRBJ2-2; DNA: TGTGCCAGCAGTTCGACTAGCGGGTCCCCCCGGCACACCGGGGAGCTGTTTTTT; CDR3: CASSSTSGSPRHTGELFF
V: TRBV6-5; size: -; D: -; J: TRBJ2-7; DNA: TGTGCCAGCAGTTCCTTTAATGACGAGCAGTACTTC; CDR3: CASSSFNDEQYF
V: TRBV7-2; size: -; D: -; J: TRBJ2-7; DNA: TGTGCCAGCAGTCTGGGGGCAGGCTCGATCTACGAGCAGTACTTC; CDR3: CASSLGAGSIYEQYF
V: TRBV15; size: -; D: -; J: TRBJ2-3; DNA: TGTGCCACCGTACGGCAAGATACGCAGTATTTT; CDR3: CATVRQDTQYF
V: TRBV6-1; size: -; D: TRBD1; J: TRBJ2-5; DNA: TGTGCCAGCAGTGCAACCGGGACAGGGGAAGAGACCCAGTACTTC; CDR3: CASSATGTGEETQYF
V: TRBV15; size: -; D: -; J: TRBJ2-6; DNA: TGTGCCACCAGCAGACTTAGGACAGCCGTCATCTCTGGGGCCAACGTCCTGACTTTC; CDR3: CATSRLRTAVISGANVLTF
V: TRBV4-3; size: -; D: -; J: TRBJ2-1; DNA: TGCGCCAGCAGCCAGAGGGTTTGGGACGGCGGCAGGGGTGAGCAGTTCTTC; CDR3: CASSQRVWDGGRGEQFF
V: TRBV18; size: -; D: -; J: TRBJ2-1; DNA: TGTGCCAGCTCTGACAGCCACAGCTCCTACAATGAGCAGTTCTTC; CDR3: CASSDSHSSYNEQFF
V: TRBV28; size: -; D: -; J: TRBJ2-2; DNA: TGTGCCAGTCACAGGTCCGTGGACACCGGGGAGCTGTTTTTT; CDR3: CASHRSVDTGELFF
V: TRBV19; size: -; D: -; J: TRBJ1-1; DNA: TGTGCCAGTAGTATATTCGGCAGGGGTTTCACTGAAGCTTTCTTT; CDR3: CASSIFGRGFTEAFF
V: TRBV28; size: -; D: TRBD2; J: TRBJ2-1; DNA: TGTGCCAGCAGTTTGGCGGGGGGCAGGGAGCAGTTCTTC; CDR3: CASSLAGGREQFF
V: TRBV15; size: -; D: -; J: TRBJ1-3; DNA: TGTGCCACCAGCAGAGGGGGGGGAGGACTATCTGGAAACACCATATATTTT; CDR3: CATSRGGGGLSGNTIYF
V: TRBV6-5; size: -; D: -; J: TRBJ2-7; DNA: TGTGCCAGCAGTTACCGCGGATGGGGAGCTGACGAGCAGTACTTC; CDR3: CASSYRGWGADEQYF
V: TRBV5-1; size: -; D: -; J: TRBJ2-3; DNA: TGCGCCAGCAGCCCCGGGACACCGGGAGATACGCAGTATTTT; CDR3: CASSPGTPGDTQYF
V: TRBV19; size: -; D: -; J: TRBJ2-5; DNA: TGTGCCAGTAGTTTTTGGACTACAAACCCAAAAGAGACCCAGTACTTC; CDR3: CASSFWTTNPKETQYF
V: TRBV28; size: once; D: -; J: TRBJ1-4; DNA: TGTGCCAGCAGCTCAAGTACGGGGTTAATTGAAAAACTGTTTTTT; CDR3: CASSSSTGLIEKLFF
V: TRBV25-1; size: -; D: -; J: TRBJ2-5; DNA: TGTGCCAGCAGTGAACCGGGACGTTTAGAGACCCAGTACTTC; CDR3: CASSEPGRLETQYF
V: TRBV21-1; size: -; D: -; J: TRBJ2-2; DNA: TGTGCCAGAGGGCTGATCCGGACTAGCGGGAGGAGGGACACCGGGGAGCTGTTTTTT; CDR3: CARGLIRTSGRRDTGELFF